This TCR beta chain comes out of a study of blood T cells in healthy people across ages. A second 7 to 11 cycle PCR used barcoded and J-beta primers. TCRdb ran MiXCR on the 5' RACE reads and lists one entry per CDR3 protein. This table has over 500,000 distinct CDR3 sequences, over 40% appearing once. CDR1 SGHRS and CDR2 YFSETQ come from the germline V gene. V lost 2 bases to trimming and J lost 6 bases, with 10 bases between them. The CDR3 runs 13 residues. In its sample, this clonotype was seen a few times. The sequencing sample was made of blood. This chain links TRBV5-1 with TRBJ2-3; a possible D gene is TRBD1 (6 bases). This TCR was recovered from a woman aged 80 or over in good health. CDR3 DNA sequence: TGCGCCAGCAGCTTATCAGGGGTGGATACGCAGTATTTT. Residues: CASSLSGVDTQYF.